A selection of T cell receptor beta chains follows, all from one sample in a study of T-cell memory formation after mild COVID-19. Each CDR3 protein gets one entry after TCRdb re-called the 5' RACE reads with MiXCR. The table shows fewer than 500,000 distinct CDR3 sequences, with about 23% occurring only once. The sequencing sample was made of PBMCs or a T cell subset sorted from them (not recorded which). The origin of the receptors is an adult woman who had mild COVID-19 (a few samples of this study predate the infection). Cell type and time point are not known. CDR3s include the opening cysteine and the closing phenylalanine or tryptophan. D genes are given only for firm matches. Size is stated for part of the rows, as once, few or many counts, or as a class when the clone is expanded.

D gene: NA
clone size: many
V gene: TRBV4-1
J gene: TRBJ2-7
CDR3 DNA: TGCGCCAGCAGCCAGACCCCAGGGGCCGGCTACGAGCAGTACTTC
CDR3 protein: CASSQTPGAGYEQYF

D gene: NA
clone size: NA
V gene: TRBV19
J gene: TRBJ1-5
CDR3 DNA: TGTGCCAGTACCGCGCAGACTACAACCAATCAGCCCCAGCATTTT
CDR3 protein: CASTAQTTTNQPQHF

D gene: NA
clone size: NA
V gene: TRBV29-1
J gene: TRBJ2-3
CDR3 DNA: TGCAGCTTCAGGACACCTAGCACAGATACGCAGTATTTT
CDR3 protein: CSFRTPSTDTQYF

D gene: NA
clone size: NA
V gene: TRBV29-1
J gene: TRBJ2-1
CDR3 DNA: TGCAGCGTGCAAGAGCAGCTTGAGCAGTTCTTC
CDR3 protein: CSVQEQLEQFF

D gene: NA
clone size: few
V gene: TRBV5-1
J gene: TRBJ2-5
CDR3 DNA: TGCGCCAGCAGCTTGAATTCCGAGACCCAGTACTTC
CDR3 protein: CASSLNSETQYF

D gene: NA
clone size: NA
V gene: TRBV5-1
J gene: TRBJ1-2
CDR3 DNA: TGCGCCAGTCGAGCCATCCCGTCGGGGGGGGCTATCAACTATGGCTACACCTTC
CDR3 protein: CASRAIPSGGAINYGYTF

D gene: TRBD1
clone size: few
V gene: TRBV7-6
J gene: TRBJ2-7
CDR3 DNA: TGTGCCAGCAGCGCCCCCGGGACAGGGCACTACGAGCAGTACTTC
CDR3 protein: CASSAPGTGHYEQYF

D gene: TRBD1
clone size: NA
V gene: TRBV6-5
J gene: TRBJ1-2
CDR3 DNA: TGTGCCAGCAGTAAGGACAGGGTCTATGGCTACACCTTC
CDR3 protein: CASSKDRVYGYTF

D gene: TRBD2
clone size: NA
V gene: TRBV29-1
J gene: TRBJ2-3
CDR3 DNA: TGCAGCGTTGAAGCCCCCGATGCGGGGGGCCACACAGATACGCAGTATTTT
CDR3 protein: CSVEAPDAGGHTDTQYF

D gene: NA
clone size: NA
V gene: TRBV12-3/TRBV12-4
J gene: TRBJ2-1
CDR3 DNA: TGTGCCAGCGCCCCCGCGGGCCCATACAATGAGCAGTTCTTC
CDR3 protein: CASAPAGPYNEQFF

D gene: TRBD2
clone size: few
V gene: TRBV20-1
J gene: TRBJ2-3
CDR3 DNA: TGCAGTGCTCCCCGCCCGGGACTAGCGGGGACTAGCACAGATACGCAGTATTTT
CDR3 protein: CSAPRPGLAGTSTDTQYF

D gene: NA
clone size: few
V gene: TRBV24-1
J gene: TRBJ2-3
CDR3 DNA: TGTGCCACCAGTGATTCGGGGACAACCTTCACAGATACGCAGTATTTT
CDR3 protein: CATSDSGTTFTDTQYF

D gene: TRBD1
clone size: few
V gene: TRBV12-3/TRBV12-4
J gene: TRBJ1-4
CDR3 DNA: TGTGCCAGCAGACTCGACAGGGTTAATGAAAAACTGTTTTTT
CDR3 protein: CASRLDRVNEKLFF

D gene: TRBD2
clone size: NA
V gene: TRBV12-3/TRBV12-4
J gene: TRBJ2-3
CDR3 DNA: TGTGCCAGCACCCGCGGCCCGGGACTACAAGCAGATACGCAGTATTTT
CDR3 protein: CASTRGPGLQADTQYF

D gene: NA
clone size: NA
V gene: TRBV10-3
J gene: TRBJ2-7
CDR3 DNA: TGTGCCATCAGTGATAGGGACGAGGGGGAGCAGTACTTC
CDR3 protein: CAISDRDEGEQYF

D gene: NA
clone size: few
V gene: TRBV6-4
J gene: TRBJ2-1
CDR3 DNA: TGTGCCAGCAGCCCTTTCGTGGGAGGCGTCTACAATGAGCAGTTCTTC
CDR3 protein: CASSPFVGGVYNEQFF

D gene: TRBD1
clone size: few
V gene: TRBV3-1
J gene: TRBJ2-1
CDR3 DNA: TGTGCCAGCAGCCCAGCTGTGGGACAGGGATACAATGAGCAGTTCTTC
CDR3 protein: CASSPAVGQGYNEQFF

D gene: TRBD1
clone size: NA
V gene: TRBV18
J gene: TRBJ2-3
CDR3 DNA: TGTGCCAGCTCGGGACAGTCCCTGGCAGATACGCAGTATTTT
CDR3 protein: CASSGQSLADTQYF

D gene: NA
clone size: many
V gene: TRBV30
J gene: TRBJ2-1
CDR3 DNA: TGTGCCTGGAGCGCGGAGCTACGTGGGGGGCAGTTCTTC
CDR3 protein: CAWSAELRGGQFF

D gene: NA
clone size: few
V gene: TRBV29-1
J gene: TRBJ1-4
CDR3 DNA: TGCAGCGTTGAAGGTCCGATGGATGAAAAACTGTTTTTT
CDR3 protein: CSVEGPMDEKLFF

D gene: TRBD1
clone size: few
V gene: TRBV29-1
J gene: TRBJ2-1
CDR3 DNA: TGCAGCGTCCTTCCCGGGACAGGGGGCAATGAGCAGTTCTTC
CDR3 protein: CSVLPGTGGNEQFF

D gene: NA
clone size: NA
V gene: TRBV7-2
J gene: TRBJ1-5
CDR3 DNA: TGTGCCAGCAGCTTGATATCGGGAGGTCAGCCCCAGCATTTT
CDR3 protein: CASSLISGGQPQHF

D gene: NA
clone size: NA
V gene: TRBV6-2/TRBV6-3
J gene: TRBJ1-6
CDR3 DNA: TGTGCCAGCAACGGGTTGGGGCGATCACCCCTCCACTTT
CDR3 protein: CASNGLGRSPLHF

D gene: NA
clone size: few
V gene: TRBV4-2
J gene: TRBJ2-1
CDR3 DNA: TGTGCCAGCAGCCAAGGCGGGCCGGGGAGCTCCTACAATGAGCAGTTCTTC
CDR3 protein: CASSQGGPGSSYNEQFF

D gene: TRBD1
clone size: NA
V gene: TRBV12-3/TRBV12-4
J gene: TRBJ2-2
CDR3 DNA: TGTGCCAGCAGTTTCGGAAGGGGGCGGTCCACCGGGGAGCTGTTTTTT
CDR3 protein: CASSFGRGRSTGELFF

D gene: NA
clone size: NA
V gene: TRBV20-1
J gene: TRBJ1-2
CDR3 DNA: TGCAGTGTCAGTCGCGGCTATGGCTACACCTTC
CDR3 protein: CSVSRGYGYTF

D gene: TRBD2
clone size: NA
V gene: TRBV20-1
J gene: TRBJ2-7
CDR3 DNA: TGCAGTGCTAGGGAGGGACTAGCGGGAGTAGAAGAGCAGTACTTC
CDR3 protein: CSAREGLAGVEEQYF

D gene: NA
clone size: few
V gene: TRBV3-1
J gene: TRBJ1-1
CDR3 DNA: TGTGCCAGCAGCCAAGTCGGTACCACTGAAGCTTTCTTT
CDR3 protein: CASSQVGTTEAFF

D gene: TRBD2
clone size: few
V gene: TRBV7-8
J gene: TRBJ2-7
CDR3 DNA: TGTGCCAGCAGCCAGAATCTAGCGGGGGGTCAAAACTTGAAGAGCTCCTACGAGCAGTACTTC
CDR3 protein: CASSQNLAGGQNLKSSYEQYF

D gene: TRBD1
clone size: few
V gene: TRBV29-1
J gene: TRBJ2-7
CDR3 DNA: TGCAGCGCTCTGGACAGGGGGCTCAACGAGCAGTACTTC
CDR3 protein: CSALDRGLNEQYF